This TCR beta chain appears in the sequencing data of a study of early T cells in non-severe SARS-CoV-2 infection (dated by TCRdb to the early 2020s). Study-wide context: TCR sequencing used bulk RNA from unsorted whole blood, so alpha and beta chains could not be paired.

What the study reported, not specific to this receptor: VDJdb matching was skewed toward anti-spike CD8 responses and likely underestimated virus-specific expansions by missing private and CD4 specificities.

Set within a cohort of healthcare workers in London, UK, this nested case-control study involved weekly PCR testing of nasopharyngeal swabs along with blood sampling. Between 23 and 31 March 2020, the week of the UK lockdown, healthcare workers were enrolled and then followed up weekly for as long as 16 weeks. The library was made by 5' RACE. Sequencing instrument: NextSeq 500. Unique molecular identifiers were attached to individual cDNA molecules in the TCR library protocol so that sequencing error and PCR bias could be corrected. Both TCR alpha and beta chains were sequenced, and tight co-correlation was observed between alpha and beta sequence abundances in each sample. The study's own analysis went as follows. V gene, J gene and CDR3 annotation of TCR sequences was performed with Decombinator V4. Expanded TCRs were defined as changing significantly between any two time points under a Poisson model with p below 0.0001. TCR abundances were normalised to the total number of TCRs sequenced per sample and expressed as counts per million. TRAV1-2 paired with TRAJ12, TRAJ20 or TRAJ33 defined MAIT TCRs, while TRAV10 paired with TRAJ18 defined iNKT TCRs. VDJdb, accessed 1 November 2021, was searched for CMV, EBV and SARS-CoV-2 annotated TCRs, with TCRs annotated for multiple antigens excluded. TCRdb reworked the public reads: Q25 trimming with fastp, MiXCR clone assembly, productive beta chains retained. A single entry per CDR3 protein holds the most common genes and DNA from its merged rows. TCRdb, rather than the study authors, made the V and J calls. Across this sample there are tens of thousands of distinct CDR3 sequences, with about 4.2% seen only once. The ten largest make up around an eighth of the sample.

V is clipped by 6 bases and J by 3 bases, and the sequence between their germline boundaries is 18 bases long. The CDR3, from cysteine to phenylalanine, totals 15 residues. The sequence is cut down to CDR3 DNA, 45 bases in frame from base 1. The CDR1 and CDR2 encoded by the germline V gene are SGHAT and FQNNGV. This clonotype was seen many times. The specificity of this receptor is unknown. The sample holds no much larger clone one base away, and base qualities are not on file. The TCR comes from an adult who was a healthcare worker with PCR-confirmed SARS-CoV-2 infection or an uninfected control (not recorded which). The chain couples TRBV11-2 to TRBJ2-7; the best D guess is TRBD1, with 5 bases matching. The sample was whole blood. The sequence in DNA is TGTGCCAGCAGATTATCCCAGGGAACCCTCTACGAGCAGTACTTC. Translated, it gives CASRLSQGTLYEQYF.